The 10 T cell receptor beta chains below come from one sample, sequenced in a study of PD-1 blockade in classical Hodgkin lymphoma. Libraries were prepared by immunoSEQ multiplex PCR; TCRdb keeps only in-frame clonotypes and omits some of them. The sample shows over 80,000 clones, roughly 92% of them seen only once. Each patient experienced a relapse that followed autologous stem cell transplantation, and brentuximab vedotin exposure varied. Sequencing was performed on peripheral blood mononuclear cells (PBMCs), taken at baseline. These receptors were taken from a human donor with classical Hodgkin lymphoma.

The chain joins TRBV7-9 to TRBJ1-2; TRBD1 matches at 10 bases. V lost 3 bases, J lost 8 bases, and 9 bases stayed unmatched. Germline CDR1 reads SEHNR; CDR2 reads FQNEAQ (reference sequence). There are 15 residues in the CDR3. CDR3 bases: TGTGCCAGCAGCTTTGGGACAGGGGATTTGAGAGGCTACACCTTC. Protein sequence: CASSFGTGDLRGYTF.

In DNA, the CDR3 is TGCGCCAGCAGTGTCCACGGGACTAGCGTGGGAGAGACCCAGTACTTC. The encoded protein is CASSVHGTSVGETQYF. The chain carries TRBV10-1 and TRBJ2-5; TRBD2 aligns across 10 bases. There are 16 residues in the CDR3. V lost 4 bases to trimming and J lost 4 bases; unmatched junction nucleotides: 9. In germline, CDR1 is WNHNN, CDR2 SYGVQD (reference sequence).

The V call is TRBV7-9, the J call TRBJ1-2, with TRBD1 matching 10 bases. There are 15 residues in the CDR3. The germline V gene has CDR1 SEHNR and CDR2 FQNEAQ (reference sequence). V lost 6 bases and J lost 4; bases outside the gene matches: 8. CDR3 loop: CASREGDRGGYGYTF. CDR3 in DNA: TGTGCCAGCAGGGAAGGGGACAGGGGAGGCTATGGCTACACCTTC. Looking up the rest from reference TRBV7-9 and TRBJ1-2 gives the full variable domain: DTGVSQNPRHKITKRGQNVTFRCDPISEHNRLYWYRQTLGQGPEFLTYFQNEAQLEKSRLLSDRFSAERPKGSFSTLEIQRTEQGDSAMYLCASREGDRGGYGYTFGSGTRLTVV.

The rearrangement joins TRBV9 to TRBJ2-7; TRBD1 or TRBD2 may be the D gene (6 bases each). The germline V gene encodes CDR1 SGDLS and CDR2 YYNGEE. This CDR3 comprises 16 residues. V lost 0 bases to trimming and J lost 5 bases, with 18 bases between them. The CDR3 nucleotides are TGTGCCAGCAGCGTAGCTAAGGGGGGACTCGACAACGAGCAGTACTTC. It codes for CASSVAKGGLDNEQYF.

The V call is TRBV28, the J call TRBJ1-5, with no clear D. Trimming pared 3 bases from V and 9 bases from J, leaving 15 bases between. The CDR3 extends over 14 amino acids. In germline, CDR1 is MDHEN, CDR2 SYDVKM. CDR3 amino acids: CASSFRLGIRPQHF. CDR3 bases: TGTGCCAGCAGTTTCAGACTGGGCATTAGGCCCCAGCATTTT. Full variable domain (remainder filled in from reference TRBV28 and TRBJ1-5): DVKVTQSSRYLVKRTGEKVFLECVQDMDHENMFWYRQDPGLGLRLIYFSYDVKMKEKGDIPEGYSVSREKKERFSLILESASTNQTSMYLCASSFRLGIRPQHFGDGTRLSIL.

This sequence joins TRBV28 and TRBJ1-5, with D perhaps matching TRBD1 (5 bases). The germline V and J ends were trimmed by 4 bases and 2 bases, with 12 bases remaining between them. Germline CDR1 is MDHEN and CDR2 is SYDVKM. The CDR3 is made up of 15 amino acids. The CDR3, as DNA: TGTGCCAGCAGTTCCGGGGGGGATGGCAATCAGCCCCAGCATTTT. Translation: CASSSGGDGNQPQHF. Drawing the rest from reference TRBV28 and TRBJ1-5, the complete variable domain is DVKVTQSSRYLVKRTGEKVFLECVQDMDHENMFWYRQDPGLGLRLIYFSYDVKMKEKGDIPEGYSVSREKKERFSLILESASTNQTSMYLCASSSGGDGNQPQHFGDGTRLSIL.

This chain joins TRBV7-2 and TRBJ2-5, with D unresolved. This CDR3 has 13 amino acids. The V gene lost 3 bases and the J gene lost 1 base, with 6 bases spanning the gap. CDR1 and CDR2 from the germline V gene are SGHTA and FQGNSA. This chain's CDR3 is CASSFAVQETQYF. Here the CDR3 DNA reads TGTGCCAGCAGCTTTGCGGTCCAAGAGACCCAGTACTTC.

This chain joins TRBV2 and TRBJ1-2; 9 nucleotides line up with TRBD1. CDR1 SNHLY and CDR2 FYNNEI come from the germline V gene. The CDR3 covers 13 residues. Trimming cost V 6 bases and J 3 bases; bases outside gene matches: 2. CDR3 nucleotides: TGTGCCAGCAGCCGGGACAGGGACTATGGCTACACCTTC. This gives the protein CASSRDRDYGYTF.

This clone was counted a single time. The chain couples TRBV13 to TRBJ1-4; weak D call: TRBD1 (5 bases). The length of the CDR3 is 15 residues. Trimming removed 5 bases from V and 2 bases from J, with 12 bases in between. The germline CDR1 and CDR2 sequences are PRHDT and FYEKMQ (reference sequence). CDR3: CASSVARGTNEKLFF. The DNA for the CDR3 is TGTGCCAGCAGCGTCGCTCGGGGGACTAATGAAAAACTGTTTTTT.

The chain uses TRBV6-5 and TRBJ2-7, with 7 nucleotides matching TRBD2. CDR1 is MNHEY, CDR2 SVGAGI, per germline. J lost 3 bases, V lost 8 bases, and 10 bases had no gene match. The CDR3 length is 14 residues. CDR3: CASQKGLYDYEQYF. The CDR3 bases are TGTGCCAGCCAAAAGGGACTATATGACTACGAGCAGTACTTC.